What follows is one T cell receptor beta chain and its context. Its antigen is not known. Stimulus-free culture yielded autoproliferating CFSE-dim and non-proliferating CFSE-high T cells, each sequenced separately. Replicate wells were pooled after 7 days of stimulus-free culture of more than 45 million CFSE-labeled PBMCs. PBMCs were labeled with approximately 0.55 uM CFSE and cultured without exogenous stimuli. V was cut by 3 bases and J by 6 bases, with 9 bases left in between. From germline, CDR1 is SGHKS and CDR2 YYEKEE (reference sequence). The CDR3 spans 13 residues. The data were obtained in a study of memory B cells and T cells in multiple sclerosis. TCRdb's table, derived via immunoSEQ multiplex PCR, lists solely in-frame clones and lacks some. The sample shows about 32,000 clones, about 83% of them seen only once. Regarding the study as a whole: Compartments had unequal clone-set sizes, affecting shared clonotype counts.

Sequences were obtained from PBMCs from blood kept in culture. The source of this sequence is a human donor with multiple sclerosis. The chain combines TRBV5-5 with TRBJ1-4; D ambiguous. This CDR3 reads CASSSVEDEKLFF. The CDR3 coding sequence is TGTGCCAGCAGCTCAGTTGAGGATGAAAAACTGTTTTTT.